This T cell receptor (beta chain) was obtained from a study of human T cells and chemical hapten exposure. Overall study: Diphenylcyclopropenone was administered weekly to the scalp of patients throughout the roughly 25-week study.

Separate cDNA molecules received unique molecular identifiers, which the library attached to them. TCRdb independently ran MiXCR on the RACE reads; one entry per CDR3 protein. Among 95,000 to 150,000 distinct CDR3 sequences, about 11% were seen once, and the ten largest hold 2% to 2.5%. Time point denoted: patch test 3, about 24 weeks after DPC sensitization. Sample treatment: therapeutic diphenylcyclopropenone sensitization with weekly scalp DPC. This clonotype has a handful of counts. Antigen specificity is unknown. Study conclusions and caveats: Expanded TCRs created a significantly greater count of big CDR3 similarity clusters than controls did.

Germline CDR1 is MNHEY and CDR2 is SMNVEV (reference sequence). This CDR3 contains 13 residues. Trimming took 2 bases from V and 2 from J, leaving 7 bases between them. This receptor was obtained from a woman in her fifties or sixties with alopecia areata. Some clones in this sample may be carry-over from other donors' samples. V is TRBV27 and J is TRBJ2-7, with D perhaps matching TRBD2 (5 bases). The sequencing used whole blood, collected in connection with sensitization to the hapten diphenylcyclopropenone (DPC). CDR3 protein: CASSLKGAYEQYF. As DNA, the CDR3 is TGTGCCAGCAGTTTAAAGGGAGCCTACGAGCAGTACTTC.